This T cell receptor (beta chain) was identified in a study of T cell clonality in common variable immunodeficiency. This clone was recorded at least ten times. The read finishes 3 residues shy of the CDR3 end, and the germline J gene is used to complete it. The CDR3 is 12 residues long. Deletions cut 3 bases from V and 4 bases from J, with 6 bases between. Germline CDR1 MGHRA, CDR2 YSYEKL. Using immunoSEQ multiplex PCR, the repertoire was profiled, and TCRdb retains in-frame clones only, with some absent. The sample holds 60,000 to 75,000 clones, and no clone turns up only once. The V gene is TRBV4-1, the J gene TRBJ1-2; perhaps TRBD1 as D (6 bases). This TCR derives from a person between 18 and 69 years old in good health. The sequencing sample was made of peripheral blood mononuclear cells. The CDR3 bases that were read are TGCGCCAGCAGCCAGGACAGCTATGGC. Protein: CASSQDSYG. The whole CDR3 sequence reads CASSQDSYGYTF.